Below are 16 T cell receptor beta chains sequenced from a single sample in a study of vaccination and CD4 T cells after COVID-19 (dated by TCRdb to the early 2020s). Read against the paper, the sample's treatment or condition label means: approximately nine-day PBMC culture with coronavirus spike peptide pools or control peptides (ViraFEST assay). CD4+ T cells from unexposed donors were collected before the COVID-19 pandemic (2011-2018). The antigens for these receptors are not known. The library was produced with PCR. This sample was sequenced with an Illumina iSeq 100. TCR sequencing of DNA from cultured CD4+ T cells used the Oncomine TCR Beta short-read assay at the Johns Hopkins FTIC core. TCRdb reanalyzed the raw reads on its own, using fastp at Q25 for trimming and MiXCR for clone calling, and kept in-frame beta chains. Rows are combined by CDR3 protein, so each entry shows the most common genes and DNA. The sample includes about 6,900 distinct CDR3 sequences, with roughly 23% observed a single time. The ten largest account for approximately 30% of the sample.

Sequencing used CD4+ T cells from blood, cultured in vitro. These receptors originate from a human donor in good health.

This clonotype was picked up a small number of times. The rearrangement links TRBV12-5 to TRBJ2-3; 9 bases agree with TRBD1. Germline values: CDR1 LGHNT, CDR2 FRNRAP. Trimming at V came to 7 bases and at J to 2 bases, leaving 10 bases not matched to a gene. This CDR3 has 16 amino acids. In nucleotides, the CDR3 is TGTGCTAGTGCCCCCCGGGACAGGGAACCCACAGATACGCAGTATTTT. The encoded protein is CASAPRDREPTDTQYF.

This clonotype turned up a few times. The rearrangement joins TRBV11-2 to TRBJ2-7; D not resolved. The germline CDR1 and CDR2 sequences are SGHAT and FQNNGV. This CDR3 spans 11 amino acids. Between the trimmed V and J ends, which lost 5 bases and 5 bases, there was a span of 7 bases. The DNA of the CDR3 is TGTGCCAGCAGCCCCACCCACGAGCAGTACTTC. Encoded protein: CASSPTHEQYF.

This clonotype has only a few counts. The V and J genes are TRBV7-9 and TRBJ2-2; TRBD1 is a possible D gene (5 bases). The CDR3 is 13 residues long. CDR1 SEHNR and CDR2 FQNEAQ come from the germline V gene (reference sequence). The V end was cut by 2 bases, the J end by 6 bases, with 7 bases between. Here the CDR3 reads CASSLSGSGELFF. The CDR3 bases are TGTGCCAGCAGCTTATCAGGGTCCGGGGAGCTGTTTTTT.

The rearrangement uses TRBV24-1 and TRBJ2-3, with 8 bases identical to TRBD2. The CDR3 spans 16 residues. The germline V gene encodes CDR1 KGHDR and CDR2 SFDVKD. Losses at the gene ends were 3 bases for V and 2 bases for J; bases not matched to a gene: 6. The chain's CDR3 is CATSDPRGGDTDTQYF. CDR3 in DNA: TGTGCCACCAGTGATCCCCGGGGGGGCGACACAGATACGCAGTATTTT.

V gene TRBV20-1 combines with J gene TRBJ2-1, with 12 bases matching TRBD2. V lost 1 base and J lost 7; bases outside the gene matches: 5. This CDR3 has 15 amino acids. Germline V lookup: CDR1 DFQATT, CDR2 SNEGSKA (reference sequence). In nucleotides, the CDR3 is TGCAGTGCTAGAGTTACTAGCGGGGGGCGTAATGAGCAGTTCTTC. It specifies CSARVTSGGRNEQFF.

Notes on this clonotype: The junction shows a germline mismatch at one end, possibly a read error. The CDR3 here is CTSSLGTGSTSEQFF. Written as DNA, the CDR3 is TGCACCAGCAGCCTCGGGACAGGGTCAACCTCTGAGCAGTTCTTC. The chain employs TRBV5-1 and TRBJ2-1; TRBD1 aligns across 9 bases. The germline CDR1 and CDR2 sequences are SGHRS and YFSETQ. This CDR3 spans 15 amino acids. The variable domain in full, completed from reference TRBV5-1 and TRBJ2-1, reads KAGVTQTPRYLIKTRGQQVTLSCSPISGHRSVSWYQQTPGQGLQFLFEYFSETQRNKGNFPGRFSGRQFSNSRSEMNVSTLELGDSALYLCTSSLGTGSTSEQFFGPGTRLTVL.

CDR3 sequence reads: CAWSPTGSQPQHF. Here the CDR3 DNA reads TGTGCCTGGAGCCCCACCGGGTCCCAGCCCCAGCATTTT. The rearrangement links TRBV30 to TRBJ1-5; no clear D. Germline CDR1 GTSNPN, CDR2 SVGIG (reference sequence). The V gene lost 3 bases and the J gene lost 7 bases, with 13 bases spanning the gap. The CDR3 has 13 amino acids.

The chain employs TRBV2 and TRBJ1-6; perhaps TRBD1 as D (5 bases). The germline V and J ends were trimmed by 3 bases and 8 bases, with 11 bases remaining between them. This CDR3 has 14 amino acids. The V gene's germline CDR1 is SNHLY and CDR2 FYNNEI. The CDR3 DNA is TGTGCCAGCAGTGAGGGGACGGATTATTCACCCCTCCACTTT. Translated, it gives CASSEGTDYSPLHF.

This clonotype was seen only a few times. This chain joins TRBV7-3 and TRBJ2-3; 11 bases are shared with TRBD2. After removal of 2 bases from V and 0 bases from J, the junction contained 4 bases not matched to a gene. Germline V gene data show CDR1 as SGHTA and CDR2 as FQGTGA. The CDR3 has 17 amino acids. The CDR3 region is CASSLGLAGGSTDTQYF. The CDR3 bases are TGTGCCAGCAGCTTAGGGCTAGCGGGGGGTAGCACAGATACGCAGTATTTT. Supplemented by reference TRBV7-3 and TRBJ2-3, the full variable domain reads GAGVSQTPSNKVTEKGKYVELRCDPISGHTALYWYRQSLGQGPEFLIYFQGTGAADDSGLPNDRFFAVRPEGSVSTLKIQRTERGDSAVYLCASSLGLAGGSTDTQYFGPGTRLTVL.

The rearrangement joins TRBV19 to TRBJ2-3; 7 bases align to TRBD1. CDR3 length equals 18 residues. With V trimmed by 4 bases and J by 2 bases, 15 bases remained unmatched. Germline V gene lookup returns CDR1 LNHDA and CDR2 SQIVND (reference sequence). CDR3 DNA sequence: TGTGCCAGTAGTAGCCGACAGGGAGCCCACTCCGCCACAGATACGCAGTATTTT. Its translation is CASSSRQGAHSATDTQYF.

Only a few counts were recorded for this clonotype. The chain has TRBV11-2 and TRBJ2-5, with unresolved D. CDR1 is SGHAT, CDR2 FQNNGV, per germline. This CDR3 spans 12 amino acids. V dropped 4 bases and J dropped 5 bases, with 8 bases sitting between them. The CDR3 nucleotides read TGTGCCAGCAGCTCCGAGAGTGAGACCCAGTACTTC. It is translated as CASSSESETQYF.

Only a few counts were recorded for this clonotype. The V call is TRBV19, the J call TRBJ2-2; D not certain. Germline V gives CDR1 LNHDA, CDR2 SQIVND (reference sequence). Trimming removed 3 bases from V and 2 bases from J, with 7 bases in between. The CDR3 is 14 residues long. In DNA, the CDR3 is TGTGCCAGTAGTATCACCAGAAACACCGGGGAGCTGTTTTTT. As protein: CASSITRNTGELFF.

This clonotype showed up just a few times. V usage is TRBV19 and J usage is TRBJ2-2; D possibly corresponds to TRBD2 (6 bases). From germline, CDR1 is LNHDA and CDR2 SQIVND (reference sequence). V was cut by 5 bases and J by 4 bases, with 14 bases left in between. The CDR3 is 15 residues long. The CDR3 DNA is TGTGCCAGTAGTGAGTCGGAGCGGGTCACCGGGGAGCTGTTTTTT. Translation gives CASSESERVTGELFF.

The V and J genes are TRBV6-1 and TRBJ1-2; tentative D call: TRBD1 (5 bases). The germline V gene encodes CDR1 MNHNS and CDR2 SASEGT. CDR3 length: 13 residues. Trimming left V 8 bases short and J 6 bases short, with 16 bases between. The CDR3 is CASGTPIFDGYTF. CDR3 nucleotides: TGTGCCAGCGGGACCCCCATCTTCGATGGCTACACCTTC.

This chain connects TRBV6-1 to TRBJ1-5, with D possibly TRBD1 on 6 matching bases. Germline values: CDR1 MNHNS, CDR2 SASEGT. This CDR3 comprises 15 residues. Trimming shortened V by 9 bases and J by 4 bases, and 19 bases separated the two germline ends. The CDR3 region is CASRRSDSGNQPQHF. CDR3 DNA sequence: TGTGCCAGTCGACGTTCGGACAGCGGGAATCAGCCCCAGCATTTT.

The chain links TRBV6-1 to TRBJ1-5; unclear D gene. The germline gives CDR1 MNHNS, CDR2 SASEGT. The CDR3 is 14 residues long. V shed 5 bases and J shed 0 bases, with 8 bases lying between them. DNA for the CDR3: TGTGCCAGCAGTCCCGGGAGTAGCAATCAGCCCCAGCATTTT. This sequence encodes CASSPGSSNQPQHF.